This T cell receptor beta chain came from a study of shared clonotypes between healthy human individuals. The study's findings and limits: The naive CD4 repertoires of a few donors were compared, and about 5% of clonotypes were shared. A limitation of the genetic and exposure-history diversity represented arose from few donors. Across subsets, estimated richness was generally greater for naive than for memory populations.

Germline V lookup: CDR1 MDHEN, CDR2 SYDVKM. CDR3 length: 17 amino acids. The V gene end was trimmed by 6 bases and the J gene end by 5 bases; junction bases not matched to a gene: 11. CD4+ cells were split into CD45RA+ naive and CD45RA-negative memory subsets. Sequenced by immunoSEQ multiplex PCR; TCRdb stores in-frame clones only, minus some. Among under 2.5 million clones listed, just under 95% were seen once. Points on this clone: Its antigen is not identified.

This chain uses TRBV28 with TRBJ2-7, with 15 bases matching TRBD2. The sample consisted of naive CD4+ T cells from PBMCs. The subset is: CD45RA+ positively selected. This TCR was recovered from a young man in good health. Some clones in this sample may be carry-over from other donors' samples. CDR3 region: CASSNPGLAGGENEQYF. The CDR3 nucleotides read TGTGCCAGCAGCAATCCGGGACTAGCGGGAGGTGAGAACGAGCAGTACTTC.